These 13 T cell receptor beta chains were all obtained from the same sample, sequenced in a study of regulatory T cells in long-lasting Graves disease. In building TCR beta libraries, iRepertoire HTBI primers were used together with Arm-PCR of CDR3 regions. TCRdb processed the multiplex PCR reads anew with MiXCR; each CDR3 protein has one entry. The sample gives 370,000 or so distinct CDR3 sequences, roughly 16% of which show up once; 20% to 25% is in the top ten. Indicated time point: newly diagnosed GD, antithyroid drugs for less than 3 months. RNA extracted from PBMCs served as the sequencing template. The same sample was also used in a study of T cells in Graves' hyperthyroidism and ophthalmopathy.

Sequencing was performed on peripheral blood mononuclear cells (PBMCs), taken at new diagnosis, from a patient treated with antithyroid drugs. Every receptor here comes from a woman aged 18-29 years with Graves disease.

Points on this clonotype: The missing conserved phenylalanine or tryptophan at the end of this CDR3 makes a read error likely. V is TRBV6-4 and J is TRBJ2-3, with 10 bases that match TRBD2. CDR1 MRHNA and CDR2 SNTAGT come from the germline V gene. The junction had 3 bases not matched to a gene; V was cut back by 2 bases and J by 1 base. CDR3 size: 16 residues. As DNA, the CDR3 is TGTGCCAGCAGTGACCAAGCGGGAGGGGGCACAGATACGCAGTATTGT. As protein: CASSDQAGGGTDTQYC.

V usage is TRBV12-3 or TRBV12-4 and J usage is TRBJ1-5; 7 nucleotides line up with TRBD1. The CDR3 is 15 amino acids. J was trimmed by 5 bases and V by 1 base; bases with no gene match: 5. The CDR3 nucleotides are TGTGCCAGCAGTTTAGGGCTTACAGGGGATCAGCCCCAGCATTTT. Translated: CASSLGLTGDQPQHF.

This clonotype was counted many times. The chain employs TRBV11-2 and TRBJ2-4; 7 nucleotides agree with TRBD1. V lost 5 bases, J lost 12 bases, and 10 bases stayed unmatched. Per germline, CDR1 SGHAT and CDR2 FQNNGV. The CDR3 spans 13 residues. This CDR3 is CASSPGTANYQYF. CDR3 in DNA: TGTGCCAGCAGCCCCGGGACAGCGAATTATCAGTACTTC.

CDR3 in amino acids: CASSQFQGGSFSYNSPLHF. Written as DNA, the CDR3 is TGCGCCAGCAGCCAATTTCAGGGAGGAAGTTTCTCCTATAATTCACCCCTCCACTTT. The genes are TRBV4-1 and TRBJ1-6; TRBD1 might be the D (5 bases). The CDR3 is 19 amino acids. The germline V gene has CDR1 MGHRA and CDR2 YSYEKL. The V end lost 2 bases, the J end lost 0 bases, and 17 bases lay between the germline ends.

This clonotype was found many times. The chain employs TRBV12-3 or TRBV12-4 and TRBJ2-7; D is perhaps TRBD2 (6 bases). This CDR3 is built from 14 residues. V lost 8 bases and J 7 bases, leaving 21 bases between the germline ends. This CDR3 is CASRRDVTPGEQYF. The CDR3 nucleotides are TGTGCCAGCCGGAGGGACGTCACACCGGGTGAGCAGTACTTC.

With regard to this clonotype: A much more abundant neighbour one base away suggests this may be a read error. The V gene is TRBV28, the J gene TRBJ1-2; TRBD1 aligns across 8 bases. Germline-derived CDR1 and CDR2 are MDHEN and SYDVKM. There are 13 residues in the CDR3. The chain's CDR3 is CACRPDRAGGYTF. DNA for the CDR3: TGTGCCTGCAGACCGGACAGGGCCGGTGGCTACACCTTC.

This clonotype was counted ten times or more. V is TRBV2 and J is TRBJ2-7; D might be TRBD1 (6 bases). Between the trimmed V and J ends, which lost 7 bases and 2 bases, there was a span of 15 bases. Per the germline V gene, CDR1 is SNHLY and CDR2 is FYNNEI. The length of the CDR3 is 14 residues. The CDR3 region has the DNA TGTGCCAGCACCCTCCCGGGACAAACCTACGAGCAGTACTTC. The encoded protein is CASTLPGQTYEQYF.

This clonotype has a handful of counts. The J gene is TRBJ1-4, the V gene TRBV5-1, with 8 nucleotides matching TRBD1. Germline assignment: CDR1 SGHRS and CDR2 YFSETQ. This CDR3 is built from 13 residues. With V trimmed by 3 bases and J by 8 bases, 3 bases remained unmatched. CDR3 nucleotides: TGCGCCAGCAGCTCGACAGGGGACGAAAAACTGTTTTTT. This encodes CASSSTGDEKLFF.

Ten or more counts support this clonotype. The rearrangement uses TRBV3-1 and TRBJ1-2; D gene unclear. This CDR3 comprises 13 residues. The V gene's germline CDR1 is LGHDT and CDR2 YNNKEL (reference sequence). V was trimmed by 1 base and J by 8 bases, leaving 11 bases between them. CDR3 region: CASSQGAVFGYTF. Written as DNA, the CDR3 is TGTGCCAGCAGCCAAGGGGCAGTTTTCGGCTACACCTTC.

The table lists this clonotype with many counts. The chain links TRBV10-3 to TRBJ1-1; no clear D gene. Trimming pared 2 bases from V and 1 base from J, leaving 14 bases between. The germline V gene encodes CDR1 ENHRY and CDR2 SYGVKD. This CDR3 contains 16 residues. The CDR3 is CAISETLTNTNTEAFF. In DNA, the CDR3 is TGTGCCATCAGTGAGACATTGACGAATACGAACACTGAAGCTTTCTTT.

This clonotype was seen at least ten times. This chain uses TRBV7-9 with TRBJ2-5; no definite D call. CDR1 and CDR2 from the germline V gene are SEHNR and FQNEAQ (reference sequence). Trimming removed 1 base at V and 5 bases at J, with 8 bases between. This CDR3 has 13 amino acids. The CDR3 spells CASSLDSWETQYF. The CDR3 DNA follows: TGTGCCAGCAGCTTAGACAGCTGGGAGACCCAGTACTTC. Filled out from reference TRBV7-9 and TRBJ2-5, the complete variable domain reads DTGVSQNPRHKITKRGQNVTFRCDPISEHNRLYWYRQTLGQGPEFLTYFQNEAQLEKSRLLSDRFSAERPKGSFSTLEIQRTEQGDSAMYLCASSLDSWETQYFGPGTRLLVL.

This clonotype came up many times. This chain links TRBV3-1 with TRBJ1-3, with TRBD1 as a possible D gene (6 bases). Germline V gene data show CDR1 as LGHDT and CDR2 as YNNKEL (reference sequence). V lost 1 base and J 0 bases, leaving 13 bases between the germline ends. The CDR3 runs 17 residues. In nucleotides, the CDR3 is TGTGCCAGCAGCCAAGGGGGACACCTTAGCTCTGGAAACACCATATATTTT. It is translated as CASSQGGHLSSGNTIYF.

The chain is built from TRBV9 and TRBJ2-7, with 7 bases identical to TRBD1. This CDR3 region has 15 residues. CDR1 is SGDLS and CDR2 is YYNGEE in the germline V gene. J lost 3 bases, V lost 0 bases, and 6 bases had no gene match. CDR3 nucleotide sequence: TGTGCCAGCAGCGTAGGACAGGGAAGTTTCTACGAGCAGTACTTC. It is translated as CASSVGQGSFYEQYF.